The sequence of this TCR beta chain was determined in a study of a mutant IDH1 vaccine in newly diagnosed glioma. Method: immunoSEQ multiplex PCR; TCRdb's copy keeps in-frame clones and lacks some. The data hold 30,000 to 35,000 clones, with about nine tenths observed a single time. To note about this clone: Antigen unknown.

This CDR3 region has 18 residues. V lost 3 bases and J lost 5; bases outside the gene matches: 15. CDR1 and CDR2 (germline): MNHEY, SMNVEV (reference sequence). Time point reported: week 47, end of study. In the vaccine, a single dose held 300 ug of the mutant IDH1 20-mer peptide, along with topical imiquimod. This clonotype was sampled from a woman aged 40-49 years with glioma. The genes are TRBV27 and TRBJ1-1; 10 bases fit TRBD1. Material: PBMCs, obtained from a glioma patient whose treatment included an IDH1 peptide vaccine. CDR3 nucleotide sequence: TGTGCCAGCAGTTTCGGAACGGGACAGGGGTGGAGAGGGACTGAAGCTTTCTTT. The encoded protein is CASSFGTGQGWRGTEAFF.